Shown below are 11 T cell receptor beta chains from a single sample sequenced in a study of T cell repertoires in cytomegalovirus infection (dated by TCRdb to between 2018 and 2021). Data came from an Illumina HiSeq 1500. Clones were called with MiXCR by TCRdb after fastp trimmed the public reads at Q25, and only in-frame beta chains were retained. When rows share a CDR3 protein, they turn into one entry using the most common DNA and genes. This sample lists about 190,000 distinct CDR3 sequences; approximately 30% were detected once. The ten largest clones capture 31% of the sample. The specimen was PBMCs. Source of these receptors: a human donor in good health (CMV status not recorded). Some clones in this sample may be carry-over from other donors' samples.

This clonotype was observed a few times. CDR3 sequence (DNA): TGTGCCAGCAGCTTTTCTGGGGCCGGTGGCTACACCTTC. Amino acids: CASSFSGAGGYTF. This rearrangement joins TRBV7-2 to TRBJ1-2; possibly TRBD1 for D (5 bases). The CDR3 length is 13 residues. Germline CDR1 is SGHTA and CDR2 is FQGNSA. V lost 3 bases and J 7 bases, leaving 12 bases between the germline ends.

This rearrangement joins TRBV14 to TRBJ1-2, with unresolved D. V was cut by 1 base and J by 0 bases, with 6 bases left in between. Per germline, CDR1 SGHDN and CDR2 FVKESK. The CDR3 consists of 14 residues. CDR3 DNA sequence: TGTGCCAGCAGCCAAGTTAGCCCTAACTATGGCTACACCTTC. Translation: CASSQVSPNYGYTF.

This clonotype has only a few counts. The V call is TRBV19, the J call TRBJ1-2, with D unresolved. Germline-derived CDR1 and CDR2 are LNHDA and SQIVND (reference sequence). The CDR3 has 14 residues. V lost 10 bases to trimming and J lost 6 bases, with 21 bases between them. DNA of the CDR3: TGTGCCATGCGCGGGCGGAGGTTTGAAGATGGCTACACCTTC. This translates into CAMRGRRFEDGYTF.

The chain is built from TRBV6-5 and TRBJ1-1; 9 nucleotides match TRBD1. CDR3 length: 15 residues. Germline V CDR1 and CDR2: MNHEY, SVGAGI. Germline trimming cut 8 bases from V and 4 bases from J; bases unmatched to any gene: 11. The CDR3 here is CASRPTGGEATEAFF. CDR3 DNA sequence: TGTGCCAGCCGCCCGACAGGGGGAGAGGCCACTGAAGCTTTCTTT.

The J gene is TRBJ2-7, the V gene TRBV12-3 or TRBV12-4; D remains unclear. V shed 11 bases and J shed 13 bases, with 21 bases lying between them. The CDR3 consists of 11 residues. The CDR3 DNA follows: TGTGCCGGCACCCTCGGTGAGACGCGATACTTC. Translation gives CAGTLGETRYF.

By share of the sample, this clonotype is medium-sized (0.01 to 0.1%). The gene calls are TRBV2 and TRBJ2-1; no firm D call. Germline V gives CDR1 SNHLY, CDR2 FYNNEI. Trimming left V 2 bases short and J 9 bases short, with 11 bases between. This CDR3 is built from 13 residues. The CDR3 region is CASSETRNGEQFF. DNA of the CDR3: TGTGCCAGCAGTGAAACCAGGAACGGTGAGCAGTTCTTC.

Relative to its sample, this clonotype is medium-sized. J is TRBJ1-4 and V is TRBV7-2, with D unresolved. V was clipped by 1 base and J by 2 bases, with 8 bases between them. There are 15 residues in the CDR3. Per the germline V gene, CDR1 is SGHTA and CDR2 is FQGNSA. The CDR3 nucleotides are TGTGCCAGCAGCTTAGACTCGGGGACTAATGAAAAACTGTTTTTT. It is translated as CASSLDSGTNEKLFF.

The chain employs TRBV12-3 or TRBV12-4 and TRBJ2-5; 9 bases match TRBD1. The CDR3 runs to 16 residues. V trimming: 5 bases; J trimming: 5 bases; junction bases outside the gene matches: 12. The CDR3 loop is CASSLTGTGLGETQYF. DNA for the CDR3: TGTGCCAGCAGTCTTACCGGGACAGGGTTGGGTGAGACCCAGTACTTC.

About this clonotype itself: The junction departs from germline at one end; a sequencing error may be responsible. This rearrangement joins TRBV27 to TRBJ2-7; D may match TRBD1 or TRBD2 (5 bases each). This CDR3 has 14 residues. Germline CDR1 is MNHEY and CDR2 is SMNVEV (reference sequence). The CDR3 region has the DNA TGTGCCGGCAGCCCGGGACCCAGCTCCTACGAGCAGTACTTC. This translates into CAGSPGPSSYEQYF.

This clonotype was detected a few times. CDR3 bases: TGTGCCACCAGCAGAGAAGGGAGTAGGGCAGATACGCAGTATTTT. Its translation is CATSREGSRADTQYF. The chain employs TRBV15 and TRBJ2-3, with D perhaps TRBD2 (5 bases). This CDR3 comprises 15 residues. CDR1 LNHNV and CDR2 YYDKDF come from the germline V gene (reference sequence). The V gene lost 0 bases and the J gene lost 4 bases, with 11 bases spanning the gap.

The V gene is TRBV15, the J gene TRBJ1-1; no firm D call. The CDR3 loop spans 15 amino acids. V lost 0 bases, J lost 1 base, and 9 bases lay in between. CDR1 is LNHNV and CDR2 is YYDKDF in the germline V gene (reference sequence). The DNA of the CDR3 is TGTGCCACCAGCAGAGATAGTGCAGAGAACACTGAAGCTTTCTTT. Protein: CATSRDSAENTEAFF.